The 4 T cell receptor beta chains below come from one sample, sequenced in a study of T cells after posttransplantation cyclophosphamide. Produced via immunoSEQ multiplex PCR; TCRdb's table is partial and in-frame only. Found here are roughly 16,000 clones, no singletons; the ten largest cover around 0.57%. Busulfan-fludarabine conditioning, marrow transplant, and cyclophosphamide on days +3 and +4 were administered. This specimen was PBMCs, taken after allogeneic stem cell transplant with posttransplant cyclophosphamide. Every receptor here comes from a female patient aged 30-39 years who received an allogeneic stem cell transplant from a related donor, was CMV-positive, and had no GVHD. Among the T cells, some may be from the graft donor.

Ten or more counts support this clone. The V and J genes are TRBV7-3 and TRBJ2-2; the match to TRBD1 covers 9 bases. This CDR3 has 13 amino acids. Germline values: CDR1 SGHTA, CDR2 FQGTGA. The ends lost 6 bases at V and 8 bases at J; junction bases unmatched: 4. The CDR3 here is CASRDRGHGELFF. The CDR3 DNA reads TGTGCCAGCAGGGACAGGGGACATGGGGAGCTGTTTTTT.

In this sample, this clone turned up many times. This chain links TRBV10-3 with TRBJ2-3; D possibly corresponds to TRBD1 (5 bases). CDR3 length equals 14 residues. Trimming removed 4 bases at V and 2 bases at J, with 10 bases between. Germline values: CDR1 ENHRY, CDR2 SYGVKD. CDR3 amino acids: CAISAQGSTDTQYF. CDR3 coding DNA: TGTGCCATCAGTGCTCAGGGTTCCACAGATACGCAGTATTTT.

Ten or more counts support this clone. The gene calls are TRBV18 and TRBJ2-2; D is ambiguous. This CDR3 is 15 amino acids long. Trimming took 6 bases from V and 0 from J, leaving 11 bases between them. Per germline, CDR1 KGHSH and CDR2 LQKENI. The CDR3 protein is CASSPTLPNTGELFF. Written as DNA, the CDR3 is TGTGCCAGCTCCCCAACATTACCGAACACCGGGGAGCTGTTTTTT.

In this sample, this clone turned up many times. The DNA of the CDR3 is TGTGCCAGCAGTTTCTCACGGCGGGAGCGCGAGACCCAGTACTTC. Amino acids: CASSFSRRERETQYF. The J gene is TRBJ2-5, the V gene TRBV28, with 7 positions matching TRBD2. V dropped 3 bases and J dropped 5; count of bases not matched to a gene: 9. The CDR3 runs to 15 residues. CDR1 is MDHEN and CDR2 is SYDVKM in the germline V gene.